This T cell receptor beta chain was recovered during a study of blood T cell repertoires in COVID-19. Study as a whole: Whether acute or convalescent, the COVID-19 samples came from the United States, Italy and Spain. T cells, B-cell-depleted T cells, or PBMCs supplied cDNA or gDNA.

In the authors' methods: Amplifying reference gene primers gave estimates of nucleated cell counts. Only in-frame clones appear in the TCRdb table, and some are missing; sequencing was by immunoSEQ multiplex PCR. V and J calls plus clone size are reproduced from that table; the DNA served to infer D and trimming. Seen here are roughly 220,000 clones, approximately 78% observed once, and the top ten hold 8.2%. The Seattle site enrolled patients during active infection and followed them longitudinally. Germline-derived CDR1 and CDR2 are SNHLY and FYNNEI. The CDR3 is 14 amino acids. V was shortened by 5 bases and J by 4 bases, with 12 bases between the two germline ends.

The origin of this receptor is an elderly woman with COVID-19, enrolled during active disease. The chain employs TRBV2 and TRBJ1-5; tentatively, D is TRBD1 (6 bases). Sequencing input: peripheral blood. CDR3 bases: TGTGCCAGCAGTTTTCAGGGGAATAATCAGCCCCAGCATTTT. It translates to CASSFQGNNQPQHF.